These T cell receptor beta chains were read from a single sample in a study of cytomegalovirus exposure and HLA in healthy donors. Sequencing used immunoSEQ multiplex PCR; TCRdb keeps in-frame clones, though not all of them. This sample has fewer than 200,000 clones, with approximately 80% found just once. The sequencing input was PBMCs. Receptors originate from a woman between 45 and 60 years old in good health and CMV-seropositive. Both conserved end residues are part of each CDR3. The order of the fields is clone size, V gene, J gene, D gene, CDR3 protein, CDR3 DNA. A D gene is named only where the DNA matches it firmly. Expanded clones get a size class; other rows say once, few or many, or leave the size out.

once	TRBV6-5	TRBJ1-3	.	CASSYSTGTSGNTIYF	TGTGCCAGCAGTTACTCTACAGGGACCTCTGGAAACACCATATATTTT
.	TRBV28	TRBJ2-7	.	CASSPNTTPYEQYF	TGTGCCAGCAGTCCTAACACGACACCCTACGAGCAGTACTTC
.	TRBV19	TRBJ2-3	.	CASSSHQGGVTDTQYF	TGTGCCAGTAGTAGCCACCAAGGGGGTGTAACAGATACGCAGTATTTT
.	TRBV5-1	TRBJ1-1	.	CASSLVQKNTEAFF	TGCGCCAGCAGCTTGGTCCAAAAGAACACTGAAGCTTTCTTT
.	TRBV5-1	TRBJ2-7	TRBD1	CASSLARQGADEQYF	TGCGCCAGCAGCTTGGCCCGCCAGGGGGCCGACGAGCAGTACTTC
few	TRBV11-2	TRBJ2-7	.	CASSLQRLGAYEQYF	TGTGCCAGCAGTCTACAACGGCTAGGTGCCTACGAGCAGTACTTC
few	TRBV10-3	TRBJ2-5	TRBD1	CAISRGPLGDQETQYF	TGTGCCATCTCCAGGGGGCCACTAGGGGATCAAGAGACCCAGTACTTC
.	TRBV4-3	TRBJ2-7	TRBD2	CASSHEPSGRYGPYEQYF	TGCGCCAGCAGCCACGAACCTAGCGGGAGATATGGACCCTACGAGCAGTACTTC
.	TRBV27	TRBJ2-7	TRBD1	CASSWNPQGSYEQYF	TGTGCCAGCAGTTGGAATCCACAGGGGTCCTACGAGCAGTACTTC
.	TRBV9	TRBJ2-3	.	CASSVGGTQYF	TGTGCCAGCAGCGTAGGAGGTACGCAGTATTTT
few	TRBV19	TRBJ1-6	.	CASKVESSYNSPLHF	TGTGCCAGTAAGGTGGAGAGCTCCTATAATTCACCCCTCCACTTT
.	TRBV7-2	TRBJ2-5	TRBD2	CASSYVAGAGETQYF	TGTGCCAGCAGCTACGTCGCGGGAGCTGGTGAGACCCAGTACTTC
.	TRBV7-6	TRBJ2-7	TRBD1	CASSFPPTGEDEQYF	TGTGCCAGCAGCTTCCCCCCGACAGGGGAGGACGAGCAGTACTTC
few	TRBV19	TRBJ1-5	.	CASRYSRNQPQHF	TGTGCCAGTAGGTACTCGAGGAATCAGCCCCAGCATTTT
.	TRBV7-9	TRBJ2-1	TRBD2	CSSGLADNEQFF	TGTTCCAGCGGGCTAGCGGACAATGAGCAGTTCTTC
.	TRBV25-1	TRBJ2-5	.	CASEEGWETQYF	TGTGCCAGCGAGGAAGGTTGGGAGACCCAGTACTTC
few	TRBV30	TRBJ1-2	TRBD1	CACVRGQGYGYTF	TGTGCCTGTGTGAGGGGGCAAGGCTATGGCTACACCTTC
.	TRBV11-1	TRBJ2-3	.	CASSPRVSYTGDTQYF	TGTGCCAGCAGCCCCCGCGTATCCTACACAGGGGATACGCAGTATTTT
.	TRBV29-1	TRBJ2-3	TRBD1	CSVSPPGQGGVDTQYF	TGCAGCGTTTCCCCCCCGGGACAGGGAGGAGTAGATACGCAGTATTTT
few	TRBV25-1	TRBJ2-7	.	CASSQTDSYEQYF	TGTGCCAGCAGTCAAACAGATTCCTACGAGCAGTACTTC
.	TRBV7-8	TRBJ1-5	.	CASSLDRHNQPQHF	TGTGCCAGCAGCTTAGACAGGCACAATCAGCCCCAGCATTTT
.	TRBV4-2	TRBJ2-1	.	CASSLTGTAPNEQFF	TGTGCCAGCAGCCTTACTGGGACTGCCCCCAATGAGCAGTTCTTC
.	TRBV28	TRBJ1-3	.	CASTGTAWEGDGTIYF	TGTGCCAGCACCGGGACCGCATGGGAGGGGGATGGCACCATATATTTT
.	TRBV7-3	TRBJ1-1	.	CASSYTRNTEAFF	TGTGCCAGCAGCTATACAAGGAACACTGAAGCTTTCTTT
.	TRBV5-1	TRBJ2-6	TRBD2	CASSLGYLAGSSGANVLTF	TGCGCCAGCAGCTTGGGTTATCTAGCGGGGTCCTCTGGGGCCAACGTCCTGACTTTC
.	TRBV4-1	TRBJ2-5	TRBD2	CASSQGSSGGSGTQYF	TGCGCCAGCAGCCAAGGGTCCAGCGGGGGGAGTGGGACCCAGTACTTC
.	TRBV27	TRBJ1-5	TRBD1	CASSLGTGGNQPQHF	TGTGCCAGCAGTTTGGGGACAGGCGGGAATCAGCCCCAGCATTTT